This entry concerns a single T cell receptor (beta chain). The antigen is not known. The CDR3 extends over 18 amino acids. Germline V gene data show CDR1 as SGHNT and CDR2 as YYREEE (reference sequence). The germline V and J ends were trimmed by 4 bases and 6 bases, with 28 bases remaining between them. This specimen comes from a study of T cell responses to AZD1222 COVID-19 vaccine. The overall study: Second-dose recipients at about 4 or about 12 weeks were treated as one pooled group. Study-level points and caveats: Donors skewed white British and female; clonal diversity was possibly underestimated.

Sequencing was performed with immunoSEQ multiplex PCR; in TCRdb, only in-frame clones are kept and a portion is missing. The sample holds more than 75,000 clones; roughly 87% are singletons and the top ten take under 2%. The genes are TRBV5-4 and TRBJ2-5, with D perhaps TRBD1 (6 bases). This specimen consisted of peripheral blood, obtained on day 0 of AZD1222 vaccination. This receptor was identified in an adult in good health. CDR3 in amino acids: CASSTRERRGKSDQTQYF. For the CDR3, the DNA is TGTGCCAGCAGCACCCGGGAACGCAGGGGCAAGTCCGACCAGACCCAGTACTTC. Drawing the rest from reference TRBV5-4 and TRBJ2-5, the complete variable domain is ETGVTQSPTHLIKTRGQQVTLRCSSQSGHNTVSWYQQALGQGPQFIFQYYREEENGRGNFPPRFSGLQFPNYSSELNVNALELDDSALYLCASSTRERRGKSDQTQYFGPGTRLLVL.